This T cell receptor (beta chain) was retrieved from a study of OX40 agonist ivuxolimab in advanced cancers. This clone was detected only once. Sequenced by immunoSEQ multiplex PCR; TCRdb stores in-frame clones only, minus some. This sample carries 17,000 or so clones, 75% to 90% of them seen once, and the ten largest clones take more than 10%. Unmatched junction bases numbered 6, after V lost 1 base and J lost 4 bases. The germline gives CDR1 MGHRA, CDR2 YSYEKL. This CDR3 has 16 residues. The V and J genes are TRBV4-1 and TRBJ2-1; 8 bases are a match to TRBD1. This specimen was CD4+ or CD8+ T cells sorted from blood, taken in a trial of the OX40 agonist ivuxolimab. The receptor was isolated from an adult with an advanced solid tumor such as melanoma, head and neck, liver or kidney cancer. The CDR3 DNA follows: TGCGCCAGCAGCCAAGGGGGGACAGGAGGTTACAATGAGCAGTTCTTC. Its translation: CASSQGGTGGYNEQFF.